Following are 9 T cell receptor beta chains from one sample sequenced in a study of blood T cell repertoires in COVID-19. TCRdb keeps only in-frame clones here, not all; method: immunoSEQ multiplex PCR. In the table there are 160,000 or so clones, 80% of which are singletons. The sample taken for sequencing was peripheral blood. These receptors were collected from a man in his sixties with acute or convalescent COVID-19.

In its sample, this clone was seen many times. V and J are TRBV12-3 or TRBV12-4 and TRBJ1-2; 8 bases are a match to TRBD1. The CDR3 spans 13 residues. V was clipped by 6 bases and J by 6 bases; unmatched bases: 6. CDR3: CASRRQGSHGYTF. DNA of the CDR3: TGTGCCAGCAGACGACAGGGGAGCCATGGCTACACCTTC.

The V gene is TRBV27, the J gene TRBJ1-6; 7 bases match TRBD1. V gave up 5 bases and J gave up 7 bases; unmatched junction bases: 11. The CDR3 totals 16 residues. Germline lookup yields CDR1 MNHEY and CDR2 SMNVEV (reference sequence). CDR3 loop: CASSPAPTGQNSPLHF. The DNA for the CDR3 is TGTGCCAGCAGTCCCGCCCCGACAGGGCAAAATTCACCCCTCCACTTT.

The gene calls are TRBV19 and TRBJ1-2; 7 positions agree with TRBD1. This CDR3 has 15 amino acids. The V and J ends lost 2 bases and 4 bases, in that order; junction bases with no gene match: 7. Per the germline V gene, CDR1 is LNHDA and CDR2 is SQIVND (reference sequence). The CDR3 nucleotides are TGTGCCAGTAGTATAACCCCGGCAGGGGGCTATGGCTACACCTTC. It is translated as CASSITPAGGYGYTF.

The chain links TRBV23-1 to TRBJ1-5; D not certain. TRBV23-1 is recorded as an ORF, its role being uncertain. V was cut by 0 bases and J by 0 bases, with 12 bases left in between. This CDR3 comprises 17 residues. The CDR3 DNA reads TGCGCCAGCAGTCAATCCGGAGGCAGACTTAGCAATCAGCCCCAGCATTTT. Residues: CASSQSGGRLSNQPQHF.

The table lists this clone with a count of one. The rearrangement uses TRBV28 and TRBJ1-1; 7 bases map to TRBD1. The CDR3 is made up of 17 amino acids. The V and J ends lost 3 bases and 1 base, in that order; junction bases with no gene match: 11. The V gene's germline CDR1 is MDHEN and CDR2 SYDVKM. The CDR3 sequence: CASSFPPLGQSNTEAFF. CDR3 in DNA: TGTGCCAGCAGTTTCCCCCCCCTGGGACAGTCGAACACTGAAGCTTTCTTT.

The chain combines TRBV5-6 with TRBJ1-5; 9 nucleotides line up with TRBD1. CDR1 and CDR2 (germline): SGHDT, YYEEEE. V shed 2 bases, J shed 2 bases, and the junction held 8 bases outside the gene matches. The CDR3 spans 17 residues. Here the CDR3 DNA reads TGTGCCAGCAGCTTTAATACAGGGGGCCATGGCAATCAGCCCCAGCATTTT. Its translation is CASSFNTGGHGNQPQHF. Together with reference TRBV5-6 and TRBJ1-5, the CDR3 gives the full variable domain: DAGVTQSPTHLIKTRGQQVTLRCSPKSGHDTVSWYQQALGQGPQFIFQYYEEEERQRGNFPDRFSGHQFPNYSSELNVNALLLGDSALYLCASSFNTGGHGNQPQHFGDGTRLSIL.

The CDR3 protein is CASLRGEKLFF. CDR3 bases: TGTGCCAGCCTCCGGGGGGAAAAACTGTTTTTT. This chain connects TRBV6-1 to TRBJ1-4; TRBD1 might be the D (5 bases). Looked up from germline, CDR1 is MNHNS and CDR2 is SASEGT. The CDR3 runs to 11 residues. V lost 8 bases, J lost 8 bases, and 9 bases lay in between.

V is TRBV19 and J is TRBJ1-1, with a possible D match to TRBD1 (5 bases). This CDR3 has 16 amino acids. V was trimmed by 3 bases and J by 6 bases, leaving 20 bases between them. CDR1 and CDR2 from the germline V gene are LNHDA and SQIVND (reference sequence). The CDR3 sequence is CASSITGGSGVAEAFF. In DNA form, the CDR3 reads TGTGCCAGTAGTATCACCGGGGGTAGCGGTGTCGCTGAAGCTTTCTTT.

The chain couples TRBV7-3 to TRBJ1-6; 7 nucleotides line up with TRBD1. CDR1 SGHTA and CDR2 FQGTGA come from the germline V gene. Trimming at V came to 3 bases and at J to 5 bases, leaving 1 base not matched to a gene. The CDR3 has 14 amino acids. This chain's CDR3 is CASSFGTDNSPLHF. In DNA, the CDR3 is TGTGCCAGCAGCTTTGGGACAGATAATTCACCCCTCCACTTT.